The rows below give T cell receptor beta chains drawn from one sample of a study of TIL therapy for anti-PD-1-resistant metastatic lung cancer. The data were produced by immunoSEQ multiplex PCR, yet TCRdb's version contains in-frame clones alone and is incomplete. The sample gives some 45,000 clones, 80% to 90% of which show up once; 5% is in the top ten. The sequencing here drew on blood, taken at baseline. The receptors shown here come from a person between 30 and 79 years old with non-small cell lung cancer. Both conserved end residues are part of each CDR3. Fields, in order: clone size, J gene, V gene, D gene, CDR3 protein, CDR3 DNA. D genes are given only for firm matches. Where a row states a size, it is once, few, many or the class of an expanded clone; other rows omit it.

clone_size: NA
j_call: TRBJ2-1
v_call: TRBV30
d_call: TRBD1
cdr3_aa: CACSDRAPYNEQFF
cdr3_nt: TGTGCCTGCTCGGACAGGGCCCCTTACAATGAGCAGTTCTTC

clone_size: once
j_call: TRBJ1-4
v_call: TRBV5-1
d_call: NA
cdr3_aa: CASSFGGAPGNEKLFF
cdr3_nt: TGCGCCAGCAGCTTTGGAGGTGCCCCCGGAAATGAAAAACTGTTTTTT

clone_size: NA
j_call: TRBJ2-5
v_call: TRBV4-3
d_call: NA
cdr3_aa: CASSHWGRRGQETQYF
cdr3_nt: TGCGCCAGCAGCCACTGGGGCCGACGAGGGCAAGAGACCCAGTACTTC

clone_size: NA
j_call: TRBJ2-3
v_call: TRBV7-9
d_call: NA
cdr3_aa: CASSLEADTQYF
cdr3_nt: TGTGCCAGCAGCTTAGAGGCAGATACGCAGTATTTT

clone_size: NA
j_call: TRBJ2-7
v_call: TRBV29-1
d_call: NA
cdr3_aa: CSVDTGSYEQYF
cdr3_nt: TGCAGCGTTGATACAGGTTCCTACGAGCAGTACTTC

clone_size: NA
j_call: TRBJ2-7
v_call: TRBV7-2
d_call: NA
cdr3_aa: CASSLEPAYEQYF
cdr3_nt: TGTGCCAGCAGCTTAGAGCCAGCCTACGAGCAGTACTTC

clone_size: few
j_call: TRBJ1-1
v_call: TRBV5-5
d_call: NA
cdr3_aa: CASSVNTEAFF
cdr3_nt: TGTGCCAGCAGCGTGAACACTGAAGCTTTCTTT

clone_size: NA
j_call: TRBJ2-1
v_call: TRBV11-3
d_call: NA
cdr3_aa: CASSLESVPPYNEQFF
cdr3_nt: TGTGCCAGCAGCTTAGAGTCGGTCCCACCGTACAATGAGCAGTTCTTC

clone_size: NA
j_call: TRBJ2-2
v_call: TRBV6-4
d_call: NA
cdr3_aa: CASSPGGSTGELFF
cdr3_nt: TGTGCCAGCAGTCCCGGGGGTAGCACCGGGGAGCTGTTTTTT

clone_size: once
j_call: TRBJ1-2
v_call: TRBV6-5
d_call: NA
cdr3_aa: CASSYDWTARGYTF
cdr3_nt: TGTGCCAGCAGTTACGACTGGACAGCCCGTGGCTACACCTTC

clone_size: few
j_call: TRBJ2-3
v_call: TRBV6-2/TRBV6-3
d_call: NA
cdr3_aa: CASSYSTSTDTQYF
cdr3_nt: TGTGCCAGCAGTTACTCTACTAGCACAGATACGCAGTATTTT

clone_size: NA
j_call: TRBJ1-4
v_call: TRBV18
d_call: TRBD1
cdr3_aa: CASSPRQGADEKLFF
cdr3_nt: TGTGCCAGCTCACCTCGACAGGGGGCAGATGAAAAACTGTTTTTT

clone_size: NA
j_call: TRBJ1-5
v_call: TRBV7-8
d_call: NA
cdr3_aa: CASSPVRSNQPQHF
cdr3_nt: TGTGCCAGCAGCCCGGTGAGGTCGAATCAGCCCCAGCATTTT

clone_size: once
j_call: TRBJ2-1
v_call: TRBV29-1
d_call: NA
cdr3_aa: CSVHYNEQFF
cdr3_nt: TGCAGCGTTCACTACAATGAGCAGTTCTTC

clone_size: NA
j_call: TRBJ2-7
v_call: TRBV5-1
d_call: NA
cdr3_aa: CASSSQALYEQYF
cdr3_nt: TGCGCCAGCAGCTCTCAGGCGCTCTACGAGCAGTACTTC

clone_size: once
j_call: TRBJ2-7
v_call: TRBV5-1
d_call: NA
cdr3_aa: CASSLELGAGYEQYF
cdr3_nt: TGCGCCAGCAGCTTGGAATTAGGGGCGGGCTACGAGCAGTACTTC

clone_size: few
j_call: TRBJ1-2
v_call: TRBV7-8
d_call: NA
cdr3_aa: CATSLGSLRGYTF
cdr3_nt: TGTGCCACCTCGTTGGGGAGCCTAAGGGGCTACACCTTC

clone_size: NA
j_call: TRBJ2-5
v_call: TRBV5-4
d_call: TRBD1
cdr3_aa: CASSPGGAVETQYF
cdr3_nt: TGTGCCAGCAGTCCAGGGGGCGCGGTGGAGACCCAGTACTTC

clone_size: NA
j_call: TRBJ2-7
v_call: TRBV11-2
d_call: TRBD2
cdr3_aa: CASSQLAGTYEQYF
cdr3_nt: TGTGCCAGCAGCCAACTAGCGGGAACCTACGAGCAGTACTTC

clone_size: NA
j_call: TRBJ2-3
v_call: TRBV4-3
d_call: TRBD2
cdr3_aa: CASSQDLRTSDTDTQYF
cdr3_nt: TGCGCCAGCAGCCAAGATTTGAGGACTAGCGACACAGATACGCAGTATTTT

clone_size: NA
j_call: TRBJ1-6
v_call: TRBV5-1
d_call: NA
cdr3_aa: CASSLAMGDSPLHF
cdr3_nt: TGCGCCAGCAGCTTGGCCATGGGTGATTCACCCCTCCACTTT

clone_size: NA
j_call: TRBJ1-5
v_call: TRBV4-3
d_call: NA
cdr3_aa: CASSLNSQDQPQHF
cdr3_nt: TGCGCCAGCAGCCTGAATTCGCAAGATCAGCCCCAGCATTTT

clone_size: NA
j_call: TRBJ2-1
v_call: TRBV7-3
d_call: NA
cdr3_aa: CASSLRRDNEQFF
cdr3_nt: TGTGCCAGCAGCCTGCGGCGGGACAATGAGCAGTTCTTC

clone_size: NA
j_call: TRBJ2-5
v_call: TRBV28
d_call: NA
cdr3_aa: CASSFRETQYF
cdr3_nt: TGTGCCAGCAGTTTCAGGGAGACCCAGTACTTC

clone_size: NA
j_call: TRBJ2-7
v_call: TRBV5-1
d_call: NA
cdr3_aa: CASSLGVFGYEQYF
cdr3_nt: TGCGCCAGCAGCTTAGGGGTTTTTGGCTACGAGCAGTACTTC

clone_size: NA
j_call: TRBJ2-4
v_call: TRBV7-2
d_call: NA
cdr3_aa: CASSLVAPGVIAKNIQYF
cdr3_nt: TGTGCCAGCAGCTTAGTTGCCCCAGGGGTCATAGCCAAAAACATTCAGTACTTC

clone_size: once
j_call: TRBJ2-7
v_call: TRBV24-1
d_call: NA
cdr3_aa: CATSDAAGPYEQYF
cdr3_nt: TGTGCCACCAGTGATGCTGCAGGGCCCTACGAGCAGTACTTC

clone_size: NA
j_call: TRBJ2-5
v_call: TRBV7-2
d_call: TRBD1
cdr3_aa: CASSPSRGQETQYF
cdr3_nt: TGTGCCAGCAGCCCCAGCAGGGGGCAAGAGACCCAGTACTTC

clone_size: NA
j_call: TRBJ2-5
v_call: TRBV5-4
d_call: NA
cdr3_aa: CASSSVLQETQYF
cdr3_nt: TGTGCCAGCAGCTCGGTTCTCCAAGAGACCCAGTACTTC

clone_size: NA
j_call: TRBJ1-5
v_call: TRBV6-1
d_call: NA
cdr3_aa: CASSEEPGQPQHF
cdr3_nt: TGTGCCAGCAGTGAAGAGCCAGGACAGCCCCAGCATTTT

clone_size: NA
j_call: TRBJ1-6
v_call: TRBV6-2/TRBV6-3
d_call: NA
cdr3_aa: CASSYLAVNNSPLHF
cdr3_nt: TGTGCCAGCAGTTACCTCGCGGTTAATAATTCACCCCTCCACTTT

clone_size: NA
j_call: TRBJ2-2
v_call: TRBV7-2
d_call: NA
cdr3_aa: CASSPNRVMNWTGELFF
cdr3_nt: TGTGCCAGCAGCCCTAACAGGGTAATGAATTGGACCGGGGAGCTGTTTTTT

clone_size: NA
j_call: TRBJ2-5
v_call: TRBV7-9
d_call: TRBD1
cdr3_aa: CASSLTPTGGGETQYF
cdr3_nt: TGTGCCAGCAGCTTAACCCCCACAGGGGGCGGTGAGACCCAGTACTTC

clone_size: NA
j_call: TRBJ1-2
v_call: TRBV5-1
d_call: TRBD1
cdr3_aa: CASSSGQNYGYTF
cdr3_nt: TGCGCCAGCAGCTCGGGACAGAACTATGGCTACACCTTC

clone_size: NA
j_call: TRBJ2-7
v_call: TRBV12-3/TRBV12-4
d_call: NA
cdr3_aa: CASSLEGEQYF
cdr3_nt: TGTGCCAGCAGTTTAGAGGGCGAGCAGTACTTC

clone_size: NA
j_call: TRBJ2-1
v_call: TRBV28
d_call: NA
cdr3_aa: CASNAPSSREQFF
cdr3_nt: TGTGCCAGCAACGCTCCCTCTAGCCGCGAGCAGTTCTTC

clone_size: NA
j_call: TRBJ2-1
v_call: TRBV5-1
d_call: TRBD2
cdr3_aa: CASKLAGAPNEQFF
cdr3_nt: TGCGCCAGCAAACTAGCGGGAGCCCCCAATGAGCAGTTCTTC

clone_size: NA
j_call: TRBJ2-4
v_call: TRBV27
d_call: NA
cdr3_aa: CASSLSSSLSVNIQYF
cdr3_nt: TGTGCCAGCAGTTTATCGTCTAGCCTCTCGGTAAACATTCAGTACTTC

clone_size: NA
j_call: TRBJ2-1
v_call: TRBV2
d_call: TRBD2
cdr3_aa: CASSDPGTSGGAFYNEQFF
cdr3_nt: TGTGCCAGCAGTGACCCCGGGACTAGCGGGGGGGCATTCTACAATGAGCAGTTCTTC

clone_size: NA
j_call: TRBJ2-6
v_call: TRBV10-3
d_call: NA
cdr3_aa: CAIRDGSGANVLTF
cdr3_nt: TGTGCCATCAGGGATGGCTCTGGGGCCAACGTCCTGACTTTC

clone_size: NA
j_call: TRBJ2-5
v_call: TRBV11-2
d_call: TRBD1
cdr3_aa: CASSWDSRQETQYF
cdr3_nt: TGTGCCAGCAGCTGGGACAGTAGGCAAGAGACCCAGTACTTC

clone_size: once
j_call: TRBJ2-1
v_call: TRBV11-2
d_call: NA
cdr3_aa: CASSQTGLINNEQFF
cdr3_nt: TGTGCCAGCAGCCAAACGGGACTCATAAACAATGAGCAGTTCTTC

clone_size: NA
j_call: TRBJ2-5
v_call: TRBV7-9
d_call: NA
cdr3_aa: CASSQPVGGAPETQYF
cdr3_nt: TGTGCCAGCAGCCAACCTGTAGGGGGGGCCCCTGAGACCCAGTACTTC

clone_size: NA
j_call: TRBJ2-3
v_call: TRBV7-2
d_call: TRBD2
cdr3_aa: CASSLFLAGVSADTQYF
cdr3_nt: TGTGCCAGCAGCCTCTTCCTGGCGGGAGTTAGCGCAGATACGCAGTATTTT

clone_size: NA
j_call: TRBJ1-5
v_call: TRBV30
d_call: TRBD1
cdr3_aa: CAWSAGQSPNQPQHF
cdr3_nt: TGTGCCTGGAGTGCGGGACAGTCACCCAATCAGCCCCAGCATTTT

clone_size: NA
j_call: TRBJ2-1
v_call: TRBV4-3
d_call: NA
cdr3_aa: CASSQETRFHRHNEQFF
cdr3_nt: TGCGCCAGCAGCCAAGAGACCCGCTTTCACAGGCACAATGAGCAGTTCTTC

clone_size: once
j_call: TRBJ2-3
v_call: TRBV2
d_call: TRBD1
cdr3_aa: CASSAEGQGTDTQYF
cdr3_nt: TGTGCCAGCAGTGCGGAGGGACAGGGCACAGATACGCAGTATTTT

clone_size: NA
j_call: TRBJ2-5
v_call: TRBV19
d_call: NA
cdr3_aa: CASSIYGGVGETQYF
cdr3_nt: TGTGCCAGTAGTATATATGGGGGTGTCGGAGAGACCCAGTACTTC

clone_size: NA
j_call: TRBJ2-3
v_call: TRBV9
d_call: NA
cdr3_aa: CASSALQGLDTQYF
cdr3_nt: TGTGCCAGCAGCGCGCTCCAGGGCTTAGATACGCAGTATTTT

clone_size: NA
j_call: TRBJ2-7
v_call: TRBV11-2
d_call: NA
cdr3_aa: CASSLLGDGYEQYF
cdr3_nt: TGTGCCAGCAGCTTACTTGGGGACGGCTACGAGCAGTACTTC

clone_size: once
j_call: TRBJ1-1
v_call: TRBV27
d_call: NA
cdr3_aa: CASSPTMNTEAFF
cdr3_nt: TGTGCCAGCAGCCCAACGATGAACACTGAAGCTTTCTTT

clone_size: NA
j_call: TRBJ2-1
v_call: TRBV30
d_call: TRBD2
cdr3_aa: CACQWGLGVHNEQFF
cdr3_nt: TGTGCCTGTCAATGGGGACTAGGTGTGCACAATGAGCAGTTCTTC

clone_size: NA
j_call: TRBJ2-7
v_call: TRBV7-9
d_call: TRBD1
cdr3_aa: CASSLGQGRGEQYF
cdr3_nt: TGTGCCAGCAGCTTAGGACAGGGGCGAGGAGAGCAGTACTTC

clone_size: few
j_call: TRBJ2-2
v_call: TRBV24-1
d_call: NA
cdr3_aa: CATSDLSGGTGELFF
cdr3_nt: TGTGCCACCAGTGATTTGAGCGGTGGCACCGGGGAGCTGTTTTTT

clone_size: NA
j_call: TRBJ2-1
v_call: TRBV2
d_call: TRBD1
cdr3_aa: CASSDQGRGHNEQFF
cdr3_nt: TGTGCCAGCAGTGATCAGGGCAGGGGGCACAATGAGCAGTTCTTC

clone_size: NA
j_call: TRBJ2-5
v_call: TRBV18
d_call: NA
cdr3_aa: CASSPPKARGGEETQYF
cdr3_nt: TGTGCCAGCTCACCACCGAAGGCCCGCGGGGGCGAGGAGACCCAGTACTTC

clone_size: few
j_call: TRBJ1-5
v_call: TRBV6-5
d_call: TRBD1
cdr3_aa: CASSTDRAIQPQHF
cdr3_nt: TGTGCCAGCAGTACCGACAGGGCTATTCAGCCCCAGCATTTT

clone_size: NA
j_call: TRBJ2-5
v_call: TRBV7-9
d_call: NA
cdr3_aa: CASSLRTEQETQYF
cdr3_nt: TGTGCCAGCAGCTTGAGGACAGAGCAAGAGACCCAGTACTTC

clone_size: NA
j_call: TRBJ1-1
v_call: TRBV28
d_call: NA
cdr3_aa: CASSLRQAPAFF
cdr3_nt: TGTGCCAGCAGTTTAAGACAGGCTCCGGCTTTCTTT

clone_size: NA
j_call: TRBJ2-3
v_call: TRBV3-1/TRBV3-2
d_call: TRBD2
cdr3_aa: CASSQETGTSARRQYF
cdr3_nt: TGTGCCAGCAGCCAAGAGACAGGGACTAGCGCCCGCAGGCAGTATTTT